Each of the 32 T cell receptor beta chains below was sequenced from the same sample in a study of TIL therapy for anti-PD-1-resistant metastatic lung cancer. Stated time point: pre-treatment sample, taken before nivolumab and TIL therapy. Most excised metastases sampled were pleural nodules or supraclavicular lymph nodes. Sequencing used immunoSEQ v3. The data were produced by immunoSEQ multiplex PCR, yet TCRdb's version contains in-frame clones alone and is incomplete. The table shows under 100,000 clones, with 50% to 70% occurring only once. The material sequenced was tumor tissue, taken at baseline. These receptors were taken from a person between 25 and 80 years old with non-small cell lung cancer.

In its sample, this clone was seen a few times. V is TRBV7-2 and J is TRBJ1-1; possible D gene TRBD1, 5 bases. The CDR3 spans 14 residues. Germline V gene data show CDR1 as SGHTA and CDR2 as FQGNSA. V shed 2 bases and J shed 7 bases, with 14 bases lying between them. The CDR3 DNA is TGTGCCAGCAGCTTAAGAGGGGACTTCATTGAAGCTTTCTTT. Its translation: CASSLRGDFIEAFF.

The chain joins TRBV5-4 to TRBJ1-2; D remains ambiguous. V gave up 1 base and J gave up 4 bases, with 11 bases separating them. Germline assignment: CDR1 SGHNT and CDR2 YYREEE (reference sequence). This CDR3 comprises 14 residues. This CDR3 reads CASSLQSVAYGYTF. DNA of the CDR3: TGTGCCAGCAGCTTGCAATCTGTAGCCTATGGCTACACCTTC.

The CDR3 loop reads CASSLVAGGQETQYF. The CDR3 DNA reads TGTGCCAGCAGCTTAGTGGCGGGGGGACAAGAGACCCAGTACTTC. This sequence joins TRBV11-2 and TRBJ2-5; TRBD2 matches at 8 bases. With V trimmed by 1 base and J by 2 bases, 3 bases remained unmatched. Germline V lookup: CDR1 SGHAT, CDR2 FQNNGV. The CDR3 extends over 15 amino acids.

The rearrangement uses TRBV6-5 and TRBJ1-1; 7 bases agree with TRBD1. The V gene end was trimmed by 6 bases and the J gene end by 6 bases; junction bases not matched to a gene: 13. CDR1 and CDR2 from the germline V gene are MNHEY and SVGAGI. This CDR3 region has 15 residues. The CDR3 nucleotides are TGTGCCAGCAGCCGGGGACAGAGGATTTGGTCTGAAGCTTTCTTT. Translating gives CASSRGQRIWSEAFF.

The chain combines TRBV7-7 with TRBJ1-4, with 7 nucleotides matching TRBD1. V trimming: 1 base; J trimming: 3 bases; junction bases outside the gene matches: 2. In germline, CDR1 is SSHAT, CDR2 FNYEAQ (reference sequence). The CDR3 has 15 amino acids. The CDR3 region has the DNA TGTGCCAGCAGCTTAGGACAGGGACCTAATGAAAAACTGTTTTTT. Protein sequence: CASSLGQGPNEKLFF.

The table lists this clone with a few counts. The chain joins TRBV3-1 (or the pseudogene TRBV3-2) to TRBJ1-1, with D possibly TRBD1 on 5 matching bases. This CDR3 comprises 13 residues. CDR1 and CDR2 (germline): LGHDT, YNNKEL (reference sequence). Trimming took off 1 base at V and 6 bases at J, with 9 bases between the two ends. This CDR3 reads CASSQVQGSEAFF. For the CDR3, the DNA is TGTGCCAGCAGCCAAGTCCAGGGCTCTGAAGCTTTCTTT.

The count of this clone is one. The rearrangement uses TRBV10-3 and TRBJ2-3; TRBD2 matches 11 bases. Trimming at V came to 0 bases and at J to 0 bases, leaving 2 bases not matched to a gene. The V gene's germline CDR1 is ENHRY and CDR2 SYGVKD. CDR3 size: 17 residues. The DNA of the CDR3 is TGTGCCATCAGTGAGTCGTCTAGCGGGGGGAGCACAGATACGCAGTATTTT. Encoded protein: CAISESSSGGSTDTQYF.

The J gene is TRBJ1-2, the V gene TRBV28, with 9 bases matching TRBD1. Losses at the gene ends were 5 bases for V and 8 bases for J; bases not matched to a gene: 9. The CDR3 runs to 14 residues. Germline CDR1 MDHEN, CDR2 SYDVKM. The CDR3 region has the DNA TGTGCCAGCAGTCCAGGACAGGGGCCCGTGGGCTACACCTTC. It specifies CASSPGQGPVGYTF.

This clone has only a few counts. V is TRBV7-9 and J is TRBJ2-3; 14 bases agree with TRBD2. With 5 bases clipped from V and 1 base from J, the junction kept 11 bases outside the gene matches. Germline V lookup: CDR1 SEHNR, CDR2 FQNEAQ (reference sequence). The CDR3 sequence is 19 residues long. The CDR3 coding sequence is TGTGCCAGCAGCCAAACCGCGGGACTAGCGGGAGTCGGCACAGATACGCAGTATTTT. This gives the protein CASSQTAGLAGVGTDTQYF.

V is TRBV27 and J is TRBJ2-4; 8 bases are shared with TRBD2. This CDR3 spans 15 amino acids. The ends lost 5 bases at V and 2 bases at J; junction bases unmatched: 5. Germline V gene data show CDR1 as MNHEY and CDR2 as SMNVEV (reference sequence). This chain's CDR3 is CASSVRLAPKNIQYF. The CDR3 nucleotides are TGTGCCAGCAGTGTACGACTAGCGCCCAAAAACATTCAGTACTTC.

The chain employs TRBV7-2 and TRBJ1-2; no clear D gene. The germline V gene has CDR1 SGHTA and CDR2 FQGNSA. The CDR3 totals 14 residues. The ends were cut back, 3 bases at V and 8 bases at J, with 16 bases in the middle. The CDR3 region has the DNA TGTGCCAGCAGCTTGGATTCGGCCGGCAGAGGCTACACCTTC. Residues: CASSLDSAGRGYTF.

This rearrangement joins TRBV2 to TRBJ2-2, with unresolved D. Germline V gene data show CDR1 as SNHLY and CDR2 as FYNNEI. The CDR3 contains 14 residues. Trimming stripped 3 bases from V and 6 bases from J, with 11 bases between. CDR3 DNA: TGTGCCAGCAGTGAGTTCGGGTCTTCCGGGGAGCTGTTTTTT. Translating it yields CASSEFGSSGELFF.

The CDR3 DNA reads TGTGCCAGCAGCGTAGATCGCAGGGAGGACTACGAGCAGTACTTC. This translates into CASSVDRREDYEQYF. The rearrangement uses TRBV9 and TRBJ2-7, with D perhaps matching TRBD2 (6 bases). Trimming took 0 bases from V and 3 from J, leaving 13 bases between them. The length of the CDR3 is 15 residues. From germline, CDR1 is SGDLS and CDR2 YYNGEE.

The V call is TRBV7-2, the J call TRBJ2-5, with D tentatively TRBD2 (5 bases). The CDR3 runs to 14 residues. CDR1 SGHTA and CDR2 FQGNSA come from the germline V gene. V was clipped by 7 bases and J by 5 bases, with 17 bases between them. The CDR3 reads CASTLLLSSETQYF. In DNA, the CDR3 is TGTGCCAGCACCCTACTCCTTTCTAGCGAGACCCAGTACTTC.

There are a few counts of this clone. The chain recombines TRBV3-1 (or the pseudogene TRBV3-2) with TRBJ2-5, with D possibly being TRBD1 (5 bases). Germline values: CDR1 LGHDT, CDR2 YNNKEL (reference sequence). The CDR3 has 15 amino acids. V lost 2 bases and J 0 bases, leaving 10 bases between the germline ends. The CDR3 sequence: CASSQQGSYQETQYF. In nucleotides, the CDR3 is TGTGCCAGCAGCCAACAGGGTTCGTACCAAGAGACCCAGTACTTC.

This chain connects TRBV7-3 to TRBJ2-5; tentative D call: TRBD1 (5 bases). The CDR3 has 13 amino acids. CDR1 is SGHTA, CDR2 FQGTGA, per germline. V dropped 3 bases and J dropped 5 bases, with 10 bases sitting between them. CDR3 residues: CASSFQGRETQYF. The CDR3 nucleotides are TGTGCCAGCAGCTTTCAGGGAAGGGAGACCCAGTACTTC.

This clone was counted a single time. The chain combines TRBV5-1 with TRBJ2-7; TRBD1 aligns across 7 bases. The J segment lost 5 bases and the V segment lost 4 bases, leaving 9 bases of the junction unmatched. The CDR3 is made up of 14 amino acids. Looked up from germline, CDR1 is SGHRS and CDR2 is YFSETQ. CDR3 in DNA: TGCGCCAGCAGCATCGGACAGGTTGGAAACGAGCAGTACTTC. Protein sequence: CASSIGQVGNEQYF.

The V and J genes are TRBV29-1 and TRBJ2-1, with 7 bases identical to TRBD1. CDR3 length: 14 residues. V lost 7 bases and J lost 2; bases outside the gene matches: 8. Germline values: CDR1 SQVTM, CDR2 ANQGSEA. The CDR3 here is CSGKAGGAYNEQFF. The CDR3 DNA reads TGCAGCGGCAAGGCAGGGGGTGCCTACAATGAGCAGTTCTTC.

The table lists this clone with a count of one. V is TRBV7-2 and J is TRBJ2-7; 7 nucleotides line up with TRBD2. This CDR3 is 14 amino acids long. Germline V gene sequence: CDR1 SGHTA, CDR2 FQGNSA. V lost 6 bases and J lost 0; bases outside the gene matches: 5. The CDR3, as DNA: TGTGCCAGCAGATGGGGGGGGTACTCCTACGAGCAGTACTTC. This gives the protein CASRWGGYSYEQYF.

V is TRBV5-1 and J is TRBJ2-2, with 9 bases aligning to TRBD2. V lost 2 bases to trimming and J lost 1 base; unmatched junction nucleotides: 9. CDR3 length: 18 residues. The germline gives CDR1 SGHRS, CDR2 YFSETQ. This CDR3 reads CASSFGRRLAENTGELFF. CDR3 coding DNA: TGCGCCAGCAGCTTTGGCAGGCGACTAGCGGAGAACACCGGGGAGCTGTTTTTT.

V is TRBV28 and J is TRBJ2-7, with a weak D call TRBD2 (6 bases). The CDR3 has 16 residues. CDR1 and CDR2 from the germline V gene are MDHEN and SYDVKM. Trimming left V 5 bases short and J 0 bases short, with 17 bases between. DNA for the CDR3: TGTGCCAGCAGTCCCTCCGGGACTTCAAGCTCCTACGAGCAGTACTTC. Translation: CASSPSGTSSSYEQYF. Complete variable domain (other parts from reference TRBV28 and TRBJ2-7): DVKVTQSSRYLVKRTGEKVFLECVQDMDHENMFWYRQDPGLGLRLIYFSYDVKMKEKGDIPEGYSVSREKKERFSLILESASTNQTSMYLCASSPSGTSSSYEQYFGPGTRLTVT.

This sequence joins TRBV28 and TRBJ2-1; D gene unclear. CDR1 is MDHEN and CDR2 is SYDVKM in the germline V gene. The CDR3 is made up of 12 amino acids. The germline V and J ends were trimmed by 5 bases and 10 bases, with 12 bases remaining between them. DNA of the CDR3: TGTGCCAGCAGTAAGAGCGTGTGGGAGCAGTTCTTC. It codes for CASSKSVWEQFF.

The chain links TRBV15 to TRBJ2-5; the D is unclear. Per germline, CDR1 LNHNV and CDR2 YYDKDF (reference sequence). The CDR3 length is 14 residues. V lost 3 bases and J 5 bases, leaving 13 bases between the germline ends. CDR3: CATSSGRADETQYF. The DNA of the CDR3 is TGTGCCACCAGCAGTGGTAGGGCTGACGAGACCCAGTACTTC.

This clone has just a few counts. The gene calls are TRBV19 and TRBJ2-3, with D possibly called TRBD1 or TRBD2 (5 bases each). Trimming took off 7 bases at V and 11 bases at J, with 25 bases between the two ends. Germline V lookup: CDR1 LNHDA, CDR2 SQIVND (reference sequence). This CDR3 comprises 15 residues. The CDR3 protein is CASTPGPSSFTLQYF. Here the CDR3 DNA reads TGTGCCAGTACCCCGGGACCGAGCTCCTTCACTTTGCAGTATTTT.

This clone appeared a few times. This chain links TRBV6-2 or TRBV6-3 with TRBJ1-5; TRBD1 aligns across 7 bases. This CDR3 comprises 15 residues. Germline V lookup: CDR1 MNHEY, CDR2 SVGEGT. V was pared by 6 bases and J by 3 bases, with 8 bases of the junction left unmatched. The CDR3 region has the DNA TGTGCCAGCAGGTACCGACAGGGAAACAATCAGCCCCAGCATTTT. The encoded protein is CASRYRQGNNQPQHF.

On this clone itself: A read error may produce the germline difference seen at one junction end. The chain is built from TRBV6-6 and TRBJ1-5; D gene unclear. This CDR3 has 16 residues. Looked up from germline, CDR1 is MNHNY and CDR2 is SVGAGI (reference sequence). CDR3 protein: CASSYSGGISNQPQHF. The CDR3 DNA reads as TGCGCCAGCAGTTACTCGGGTGGTATTAGCAATCAGCCCCAGCATTTT.

This clone was seen only a few times. V is TRBV27 and J is TRBJ2-2; maybe TRBD1 (7 bases). V was cut by 6 bases and J by 0 bases, with 20 bases left in between. Germline CDR1 and CDR2: MNHEY and SMNVEV (reference sequence). The CDR3 spans 18 residues. The CDR3 spells CASSPVLRGTANTGELFF. The CDR3, as DNA: TGTGCCAGCAGCCCGGTGCTACGCGGGACAGCGAACACCGGGGAGCTGTTTTTT.

The J gene is TRBJ2-7, the V gene TRBV10-3; no clear D. V lost 2 bases and J lost 0, with 8 bases in between. The CDR3 runs to 14 residues. Germline V lookup: CDR1 ENHRY, CDR2 SYGVKD. In DNA form, the CDR3 reads TGTGCCATCAGTGAGGTGCAGAGCTCCTACGAGCAGTACTTC. Translating it yields CAISEVQSSYEQYF.

This chain joins TRBV15 and TRBJ2-1, with 11 bases identical to TRBD2. The CDR3 is made up of 15 amino acids. Germline-derived CDR1 and CDR2 are LNHNV and YYDKDF (reference sequence). Trimming removed 3 bases from V and 11 bases from J; junction bases left unmatched: 9. CDR3 residues: CATSRSTSGSTKQFF. CDR3 in DNA: TGTGCCACCAGCAGGTCCACTAGCGGGAGCACCAAGCAGTTCTTC.

This clone has just a few counts. The chain uses TRBV7-9 and TRBJ1-5, with a tentative D call TRBD1 (5 bases). Per the germline V gene, CDR1 is SEHNR and CDR2 is FQNEAQ (reference sequence). CDR3 size: 15 residues. The ends were cut back, 6 bases at V and 3 bases at J, with 15 bases in the middle. CDR3 in amino acids: CASSPSGFTNQPQHF. The CDR3 DNA is TGTGCCAGCAGTCCTTCAGGGTTCACCAATCAGCCCCAGCATTTT.

The chain couples TRBV6-2 or TRBV6-3 to TRBJ2-5; TRBD2 agrees at 10 bases. V dropped 6 bases and J dropped 4; count of bases not matched to a gene: 14. The CDR3 loop spans 17 amino acids. Per the germline V gene, CDR1 is MNHEY and CDR2 is SVGEGT. Written as DNA, the CDR3 is TGTGCCAGCAGCCCCTGGGGTAGCGGGGGGCATGGAGAGACCCAGTACTTC. It codes for CASSPWGSGGHGETQYF.

The chain links TRBV30 to TRBJ1-2; a weak D match, TRBD1 (6 bases). This CDR3 spans 14 amino acids. Per the germline V gene, CDR1 is GTSNPN and CDR2 is SVGIG (reference sequence). V lost 0 bases, J lost 2 bases, and 10 bases lay in between. For the CDR3, the DNA is TGTGCCTGGAGTGTATCAGGGGAAAACTATGGCTACACCTTC. Its protein product is CAWSVSGENYGYTF. The whole variable domain, remainder taken from reference TRBV30 and TRBJ1-2, is SQTIHQWPATLVQPVGSPLSLECTVEGTSNPNLYWYRQAAGRGLQLLFYSVGIGQISSEVPQNLSASRPQDRQFILSSKKLLLSDSGFYLCAWSVSGENYGYTFGSGTRLTVV.